The T cell receptor beta chain described here comes from a study of graft-versus-host responses after intestinal transplantation. Study context: Among the recipients, all got anti-thymocyte globulin induction and then tacrolimus and steroids for approximately 3 years.

Study results and limitations: Recipient marrow showed GvH clones, some seen first in ileum or blood.

Germline CDR1 is SGDLS and CDR2 is YYNGEE. This CDR3 comprises 15 residues. Trimming cost V 2 bases and J 5 bases; bases outside gene matches: 5. On this clone: Its cognate antigen is unknown.

Profiling relied on immunoSEQ multiplex PCR, and the TCRdb table lists in-frame clones only, not all of them. This table has tens of thousands of clones, around 94% appearing once. The starting material was PBMCs, obtained 156 days after intestinal transplant. The rearrangement joins TRBV9 to TRBJ2-1; 9 bases are shared with TRBD2. The TCR originated in a human patient who received an intestinal transplant, so some T cells may come from the graft donor. CDR3 DNA sequence: TGTGCCAGCAGCGTTAGCGGGAGCTATAACAATGAGCAGTTCTTC. The encoded protein is CASSVSGSYNNEQFF.